Following are 27 T cell receptor beta chains from one sample sequenced in a study of blood T cell repertoires in COVID-19. Generated by immunoSEQ multiplex PCR, the TCRdb table keeps only in-frame clones and is missing some. The sample has approximately 70,000 clones, about 91% seen once; the top ten hold 7.3%. The sample consisted of peripheral blood. Receptor source: a man between 40 and 49 years old with COVID-19, enrolled during active disease.

This clone appeared a single time. This chain connects TRBV7-2 to TRBJ2-2; 8 bases are a match to TRBD2. The CDR3 is made up of 15 amino acids. The germline V gene encodes CDR1 SGHTA and CDR2 FQGNSA. V shed 1 base, J shed 7 bases, and the junction held 5 bases outside the gene matches. The CDR3 nucleotides read TGTGCCAGCAGCTTAGTGGCGGGGGGCCTCGGGGAGCTGTTTTTT. As protein: CASSLVAGGLGELFF.

This chain's CDR3 is CASSQDTGRANTGELFF. The CDR3 DNA is TGCGCCAGCAGCCAAGATACGGGCAGGGCGAACACCGGGGAGCTGTTTTTT. This rearrangement joins TRBV4-1 to TRBJ2-2; maybe TRBD1 (5 bases). The CDR3 totals 17 residues. Germline-derived CDR1 and CDR2 are MGHRA and YSYEKL. The germline V and J ends were trimmed by 0 bases and 0 bases, with 11 bases remaining between them.

The chain's CDR3 is CASSLSEDNEQFF. In nucleotides, the CDR3 is TGTGCCAGCAGCTTATCCGAGGACAATGAGCAGTTCTTC. The rearrangement joins TRBV11-3 to TRBJ2-1; D gene unclear. CDR1 is SGHNT, CDR2 YENEEA, per germline. This CDR3 has 13 residues. Between the trimmed V and J ends, which lost 2 bases and 5 bases, there was a span of 7 bases.

This chain links TRBV30 with TRBJ1-6; the D is unclear. Per germline, CDR1 GTSNPN and CDR2 SVGIG (reference sequence). This CDR3 spans 12 amino acids. Trimming stripped 2 bases from V and 5 bases from J, with 4 bases between. CDR3 nucleotides: TGTGCCTGGAGTCAAAATAATTCACCCCTCCACTTT. It is translated as CAWSQNNSPLHF.

J is TRBJ1-1 and V is TRBV30; TRBD1 matches 10 bases. Germline V gene data show CDR1 as GTSNPN and CDR2 as SVGIG (reference sequence). This CDR3 region has 12 residues. J lost 6 bases, V lost 7 bases, and 5 bases had no gene match. CDR3 coding DNA: TGTGCCTTGACAGGGGGCGGTGCTGAAGCTTTCTTT. Protein: CALTGGGAEAFF.

This chain links TRBV5-4 with TRBJ1-3; TRBD1 matches 9 bases. The germline CDR1 and CDR2 sequences are SGHNT and YYREEE (reference sequence). V was pared by 4 bases and J by 1 base, with 9 bases of the junction left unmatched. This CDR3 region has 17 residues. CDR3 bases: TGTGCCAGCAGCGCCCCCCCGGGACAGGGATCTGGAAACACCATATATTTT. Its protein is CASSAPPGQGSGNTIYF.

V gene TRBV3-1 (or the pseudogene TRBV3-2) combines with J gene TRBJ1-1; D perhaps matches TRBD1 (5 bases). Germline V gives CDR1 LGHDT, CDR2 YNNKEL (reference sequence). This CDR3 contains 15 residues. The germline V and J ends were trimmed by 4 bases and 11 bases, with 23 bases remaining between them. CDR3 in amino acids: CASSPTSGRGRSAFF. In DNA, the CDR3 is TGTGCCAGCAGCCCCACTTCCGGGAGGGGCCGGTCGGCTTTCTTT.

The chain couples TRBV10-1 to TRBJ2-7; 7 bases are shared with TRBD1. Trimming removed 0 bases from V and 2 bases from J; junction bases left unmatched: 4. The CDR3 extends over 15 amino acids. Germline CDR1 is WNHNN and CDR2 is SYGVQD (reference sequence). In nucleotides, the CDR3 is TGCGCCAGCAGTGAGTCAGGCAGGGGGACCTACGAGCAGTACTTC. Its translation: CASSESGRGTYEQYF.

This chain links TRBV6-5 with TRBJ2-7; D is ambiguous. The germline gives CDR1 MNHEY, CDR2 SVGAGI. Trimming left V 0 bases short and J 3 bases short, with 12 bases between. The CDR3 contains 15 residues. The CDR3 loop is CASSYSTGRIYEQYF. DNA for the CDR3: TGTGCCAGCAGTTACTCGACCGGCAGGATCTACGAGCAGTACTTC.

The V and J genes are TRBV3-1 (or the pseudogene TRBV3-2) and TRBJ2-3; 9 positions match TRBD2. Germline CDR1 is LGHDT and CDR2 is YNNKEL (reference sequence). The V gene end was trimmed by 0 bases and the J gene end by 4 bases; junction bases not matched to a gene: 8. The CDR3 consists of 17 residues. The DNA for the CDR3 is TGTGCCAGCAGCCAAGAGAGCGGCGGGGGGGCCCCAGATACGCAGTATTTT. It specifies CASSQESGGGAPDTQYF.

The V gene is TRBV2, the J gene TRBJ2-1, with D hard to call. CDR1 and CDR2 from the germline V gene are SNHLY and FYNNEI. This CDR3 region has 15 residues. Trimming took off 6 bases at V and 0 bases at J, with 12 bases between the two ends. The CDR3 is CASRNPRSSYNEQFF. CDR3 in DNA: TGTGCCAGCAGGAACCCTAGAAGCTCCTACAATGAGCAGTTCTTC.

V gene TRBV12-3 or TRBV12-4 combines with J gene TRBJ1-4, with 7 bases identical to TRBD1. The CDR3 totals 13 residues. V dropped 6 bases and J dropped 7; count of bases not matched to a gene: 5. The CDR3 DNA reads as TGTGCCAGCAGAGCTACAGGGGTTGAAAAACTGTTTTTT. Its protein is CASRATGVEKLFF.

The J gene is TRBJ2-7, the V gene TRBV12-3 or TRBV12-4, with D possibly being TRBD1 (6 bases). V shed 2 bases and J shed 6 bases, with 11 bases lying between them. There are 13 residues in the CDR3. The CDR3: CASSLRDMGEQYF. The CDR3 DNA reads TGTGCCAGCAGTTTAAGGGACATGGGCGAGCAGTACTTC.

This chain connects TRBV27 to TRBJ1-2, with 9 bases lining up with TRBD1. CDR3 length: 15 amino acids. The V gene end was trimmed by 4 bases and the J gene end by 3 bases; junction bases not matched to a gene: 6. The V gene's germline CDR1 is MNHEY and CDR2 SMNVEV (reference sequence). CDR3 DNA: TGTGCCAGCAGTTGGACAGGGGTAGAAGACTATGGCTACACCTTC. Residues: CASSWTGVEDYGYTF.

This clone has only one observation. The chain links TRBV30 to TRBJ2-5; 8 bases are a match to TRBD2. This CDR3 region has 14 residues. J lost 4 bases, V lost 4 bases, and 8 bases had no gene match. The V gene's germline CDR1 is GTSNPN and CDR2 SVGIG (reference sequence). CDR3 DNA: TGTGCCTGGACGTCCGGGGGGGGGAGAGAGACCCAGTACTTC. It specifies CAWTSGGGRETQYF.

The chain has TRBV6-5 and TRBJ1-6; 10 nucleotides agree with TRBD1. V was clipped by 2 bases and J by 7 bases; unmatched bases: 5. This CDR3 region has 16 residues. The germline CDR1 and CDR2 sequences are MNHEY and SVGAGI. The CDR3 here is CASSYGTGEKNSPLHF. CDR3 DNA: TGTGCCAGCAGTTACGGGACAGGGGAAAAAAATTCACCCCTCCACTTT.

The chain joins TRBV3-1 (or the pseudogene TRBV3-2) to TRBJ2-1; D perhaps matches TRBD2 (6 bases). V was shortened by 4 bases and J by 7 bases, with 17 bases between the two germline ends. In germline, CDR1 is LGHDT, CDR2 YNNKEL (reference sequence). There are 15 residues in the CDR3. The CDR3 DNA reads TGTGCCAGCAGCCCAAGGGTAGCGGCTAGAAATGAGCAGTTCTTC. Residues: CASSPRVAARNEQFF.

This chain links TRBV11-2 with TRBJ2-3; the match to TRBD2 covers 7 bases. The trim removed 4 bases at V and 2 bases at J, leaving 9 bases unmatched. CDR3 length: 16 residues. Per germline, CDR1 SGHAT and CDR2 FQNNGV. The CDR3 DNA follows: TGTGCCAGCAGCTCCTATGGGGGGGGGTACACAGATACGCAGTATTTT. This encodes CASSSYGGGYTDTQYF. The full variable domain, rest sourced from reference TRBV11-2 and TRBJ2-3, is EAGVAQSPRYKIIEKRQSVAFWCNPISGHATLYWYQQILGQGPKLLIQFQNNGVVDDSQLPKDRFSAERLKGVDSTLKIQPAKLEDSAVYLCASSSYGGGYTDTQYFGPGTRLTVL.

The chain recombines TRBV5-4 with TRBJ1-2, with TRBD1 matching 8 bases. This CDR3 is 14 amino acids long. Germline V lookup: CDR1 SGHNT, CDR2 YYREEE (reference sequence). After removal of 5 bases from V and 5 bases from J, the junction contained 8 bases not matched to a gene. The CDR3 DNA is TGTGCCAGCAGGCCCAGGGGGCCCCTTTATGGCTACACCTTC. Protein product: CASRPRGPLYGYTF.

The chain uses TRBV19 and TRBJ2-3; 8 bases fit TRBD1. Germline V gives CDR1 LNHDA, CDR2 SQIVND (reference sequence). V dropped 6 bases and J dropped 2; count of bases not matched to a gene: 7. The CDR3 covers 15 residues. The CDR3 region is CASSLGQGHTDTQYF. CDR3 DNA sequence: TGTGCCAGTAGCCTCGGACAGGGACACACAGATACGCAGTATTTT.

V usage is TRBV6-4 and J usage is TRBJ1-2, with D possibly TRBD1 on 6 matching bases. The germline gives CDR1 MRHNA, CDR2 SNTAGT. Between the trimmed V and J ends, which lost 3 bases and 0 bases, there was a span of 11 bases. The CDR3 has 15 amino acids. The CDR3 bases are TGTGCCAGCAGTGAGAAACAGGGAGCTAACTATGGCTACACCTTC. Translated: CASSEKQGANYGYTF.

The V call is TRBV19, the J call TRBJ2-3; TRBD2 matches at 8 bases. Germline V gives CDR1 LNHDA, CDR2 SQIVND (reference sequence). The length of the CDR3 is 15 residues. With 6 bases clipped from V and 1 base from J, the junction kept 6 bases outside the gene matches. The CDR3: CASRRSRGGTDTQYF. The CDR3 region has the DNA TGTGCCAGTAGGAGGTCGCGGGGGGGCACAGATACGCAGTATTTT.

This clone turned up a few times. The V and J genes are TRBV10-3 and TRBJ1-2; D gene uncertain. The CDR3 has 14 amino acids. CDR1 and CDR2 from the germline V gene are ENHRY and SYGVKD. The ends were cut back, 2 bases at V and 3 bases at J, with 10 bases in the middle. This chain's CDR3 is CAISESSGDYGYTF. In DNA form, the CDR3 reads TGTGCCATCAGTGAGAGCAGCGGAGACTATGGCTACACCTTC.

Turning to this clone: This sample also contains other DNA sequences that code for the same CDR3. The V gene is TRBV18, the J gene TRBJ1-5, with TRBD1 matching 11 bases. Germline V gives CDR1 KGHSH, CDR2 LQKENI. The CDR3 runs 14 residues. V shed 3 bases, J shed 5 bases, and the junction held 0 bases outside the gene matches. The CDR3 DNA sequence: TGTGCCAGCTCACCGGGACAGGGGGATCAGCCCCAGCATTTT. It is translated as CASSPGQGDQPQHF.

The CDR3 here is CASSPQLAGGTDTQYF. CDR3 bases: TGTGCCAGCAGCCCCCAACTAGCGGGGGGCACAGATACGCAGTATTTT. The chain links TRBV7-6 to TRBJ2-3; TRBD2 agrees at 11 bases. Trimming cost V 5 bases and J 1 base; bases outside gene matches: 5. This CDR3 region has 16 residues. Germline loops: CDR1 SGHVS, CDR2 FNYEAQ.

Here the CDR3 reads CAWSVSGGSYEQYF. CDR3 coding DNA: TGTGCCTGGAGTGTATCGGGGGGATCCTACGAGCAGTACTTC. The chain joins TRBV30 to TRBJ2-7; the match to TRBD2 covers 7 bases. The junction had 3 bases not matched to a gene; V was cut back by 0 bases and J by 1 base. The germline V gene encodes CDR1 GTSNPN and CDR2 SVGIG (reference sequence). CDR3 size: 14 residues.

The table lists this clone with a count of one. V usage is TRBV9 and J usage is TRBJ2-5, with TRBD1 matching over 7 bases. This CDR3 contains 16 residues. The V gene end was trimmed by 0 bases and the J gene end by 5 bases; junction bases not matched to a gene: 10. Germline values: CDR1 SGDLS, CDR2 YYNGEE. CDR3 in amino acids: CASSVGDRQGWETQYF. In DNA, the CDR3 is TGTGCCAGCAGCGTAGGGGATCGACAGGGATGGGAGACCCAGTACTTC.